This TCR beta chain was observed in a study of OX40 agonist ivuxolimab in advanced cancers. Turning to the study itself: Males comprised 75% to 90% of the group, whose mean age was approximately 62 years (range roughly 20 to 85). Three partial responders included one hepatocellular carcinoma patient and two cutaneous melanoma patients.

V lost 5 bases to trimming and J lost 2 bases, with 12 bases between them. The CDR3 is made up of 14 amino acids. Germline lookup yields CDR1 SEHNR and CDR2 FQNEAQ (reference sequence). Measured with immunoSEQ multiplex PCR; TCRdb has only the in-frame clones, and not every one. Found here are 90,000 to 100,000 clones, 70% to 90% of them singletons; the top ten hold roughly 0.8%. Remarks on this clone: The antigen remains undetermined.

Findings and limits, study-wide: Expanded peripheral T cells had an undetermined antigen specificity.

This receptor was obtained from an adult with an advanced solid tumor such as melanoma, head and neck, liver or kidney cancer. This material consisted of CD4+ or CD8+ T cells sorted from blood, taken in a trial of the OX40 agonist ivuxolimab. The chain employs TRBV7-9 and TRBJ1-2; possible D gene TRBD1, 5 bases. CDR3 sequence (DNA): TGTGCCAGCAGCCCAGGGACGGAGAACTATGGCTACACCTTC. This encodes CASSPGTENYGYTF.